The T cell receptor beta chain under discussion was sequenced for a study of OX40 agonist ivuxolimab in advanced cancers. The CDR3 is 14 amino acids. CDR1 is MNHEY, CDR2 SVGAGI, per germline. The germline V and J ends were trimmed by 4 bases and 0 bases, with 6 bases remaining between them. This table comes from immunoSEQ multiplex PCR, and its TCRdb copy is limited to in-frame clones, with some not included. The table records roughly 65,000 clones, 85% to 90% of them present only once. The source is an adult with an advanced solid tumor such as melanoma, head and neck, liver or kidney cancer. The sequences come from CD4+ or CD8+ T cells sorted from blood, collected in a trial of the OX40 agonist ivuxolimab. The chain employs TRBV6-5 and TRBJ2-2; no reliable D call. The CDR3, as DNA: TGTGCCAGCAGTTCGACTTCGAACACCGGGGAGCTGTTTTTT. The encoded protein is CASSSTSNTGELFF.